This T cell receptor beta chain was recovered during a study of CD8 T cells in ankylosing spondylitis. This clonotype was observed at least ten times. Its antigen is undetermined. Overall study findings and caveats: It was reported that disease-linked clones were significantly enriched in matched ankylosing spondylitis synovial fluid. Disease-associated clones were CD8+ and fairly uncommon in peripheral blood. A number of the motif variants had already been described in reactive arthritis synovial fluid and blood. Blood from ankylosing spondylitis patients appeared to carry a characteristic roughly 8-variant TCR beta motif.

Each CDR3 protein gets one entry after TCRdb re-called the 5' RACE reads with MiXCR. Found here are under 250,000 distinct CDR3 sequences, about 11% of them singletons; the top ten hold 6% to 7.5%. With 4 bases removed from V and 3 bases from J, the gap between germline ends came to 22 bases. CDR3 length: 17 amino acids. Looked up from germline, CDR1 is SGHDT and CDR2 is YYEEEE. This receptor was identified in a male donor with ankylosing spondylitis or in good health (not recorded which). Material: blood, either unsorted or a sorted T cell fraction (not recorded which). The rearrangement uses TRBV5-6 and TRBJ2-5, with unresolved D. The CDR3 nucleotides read TGTGCCAGCAGCCCAGGATATTCGGAGTGGTGGAAAGAGACCCAGTACTTC. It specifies CASSPGYSEWWKETQYF.